This passage covers 17 T cell receptor beta chains from one sample sequenced in a study of breast tumors, draining lymph nodes, adjacent tissues. A single record per CDR3 protein comes from TCRdb applying MiXCR to the multiplex PCR reads. The sample has under 110,000 distinct CDR3 sequences; approximately 28% are singletons. Samples came from axillary lymph nodes draining the breast cancer. Sample: axillary lymph node tissue. These receptors were obtained from a female donor with breast cancer. Some clones in this sample may be carry-over from other donors' samples.

V and J are TRBV4-2 and TRBJ1-1, with a weak D call TRBD1 (5 bases). Trimming stripped 0 bases from V and 1 base from J, with 9 bases between. This CDR3 contains 15 residues. Per the germline V gene, CDR1 is LGHNA and CDR2 is YNFKEQ. The CDR3 sequence is CASSQEEGRNTEAFF. The CDR3 bases are TGTGCCAGCAGCCAAGAAGAGGGGAGGAACACTGAAGCTTTCTTT.

This clonotype was observed at least ten times. This chain connects TRBV9 to TRBJ2-1; possible D gene TRBD1, 6 bases. The CDR3 loop spans 15 amino acids. Germline-derived CDR1 and CDR2 are SGDLS and YYNGEE. Trimming took 4 bases from V and 3 from J, leaving 14 bases between them. The CDR3, as DNA: TGTGCCAGCAGCCCTACCGGGACAAACTACAATGAGCAGTTCTTC. Translation: CASSPTGTNYNEQFF.

This clonotype was detected ten times or more. The chain recombines TRBV20-1 with TRBJ2-7; possibly TRBD2 for D (5 bases). V was pared by 6 bases and J by 4 bases, with 16 bases between. CDR1 is DFQATT, CDR2 SNEGSKA, per germline (reference sequence). CDR3 size: 13 residues. Here the CDR3 DNA reads TGCAGTGCCACGGACTGGGAGAGATACGAGCAGTACTTC. Amino acids: CSATDWERYEQYF.

This clonotype was seen a few times. This may be a read error, as it is one base from a much larger clone. The rearrangement uses TRBV6-2 or TRBV6-3 and TRBJ2-1, with 9 bases that match TRBD2. The CDR3 runs to 11 residues. Trimming took 5 bases from V and 15 from J; bases not matched to a gene: 5. Germline lookup yields CDR1 MNHEY and CDR2 SVGEGT. CDR3 residues: CASSLGLARFF. CDR3 sequence (DNA): TGTGCCAGCAGTCTTGGACTAGCGCGGTTCTTC.

Ten or more counts support this clonotype. This chain links TRBV5-6 with TRBJ2-6; D is uncertain. Trimming took 1 base from V and 2 from J, leaving 13 bases between them. The V gene's germline CDR1 is SGHDT and CDR2 YYEEEE. The CDR3 has 17 amino acids. Written as DNA, the CDR3 is TGTGCCAGCAGCTTGCGGGCAGAATCGGCTGGGGCCAACGTCCTGACTTTC. Amino acids: CASSLRAESAGANVLTF.

This clonotype was seen more than once but under ten times. One junction end disagrees with the germline gene, perhaps due to a read error. V usage is TRBV6-2 or TRBV6-3 and J usage is TRBJ1-5; weak D call: TRBD1 (6 bases). The CDR3 has 15 residues. Germline CDR1 is MNHEY and CDR2 is SVGEGT. CDR3 nucleotides: TGTGCCAGCAGTCACTCAACAGGGTCGAGACAGCCCCAGCATTTT. Translated: CASSHSTGSRQPQHF.

The chain combines TRBV7-9 with TRBJ1-1, with 7 bases aligning to TRBD1. Per the germline V gene, CDR1 is SEHNR and CDR2 is FQNEAQ (reference sequence). After removal of 8 bases from V and 7 bases from J, the junction contained 19 bases not matched to a gene. The CDR3 loop spans 16 amino acids. CDR3 loop: CASSPLPGQWTHEAFF. The CDR3 DNA follows: TGTGCCAGCTCCCCGCTGCCGGGACAGTGGACTCATGAAGCTTTCTTT.

Comment on this clonotype: The junction departs from germline at one end; a sequencing error may be responsible. V and J are TRBV12-3 or TRBV12-4 and TRBJ2-3; a possible D gene is TRBD2 (6 bases). The CDR3 is 18 amino acids. The CDR3 reads CASSEAYLTDTSTDTRYF. The CDR3 DNA is TGTGCCAGCAGTGAAGCCTACCTGACAGACACTAGCACAGATACGCGGTATTTT.

Concerning this clonotype itself: A clone one base away is much larger, so this may be a read error. V gene TRBV7-9 combines with J gene TRBJ2-2; a weak D match, TRBD2 (6 bases). Germline lookup yields CDR1 SEHNR and CDR2 FQNEAQ (reference sequence). CDR3 length equals 15 residues. CDR3 nucleotides: TGTGCCAGCAGCCTCGGGAGTACGAACACCGGGGAGCTGCTTTTT. Translated, it gives CASSLGSTNTGELLF.

The chain combines TRBV25-1 with TRBJ2-3; TRBD1 aligns across 8 bases. This CDR3 region has 18 residues. With 4 bases clipped from V and 4 bases from J, the junction kept 16 bases outside the gene matches. Germline V gives CDR1 MGHDK, CDR2 SYGVNS. The CDR3: CASSARGFPRDRPDTQYF. The CDR3 nucleotides are TGTGCCAGCAGTGCTAGAGGTTTTCCGAGGGACAGGCCAGATACGCAGTATTTT.

The chain recombines TRBV3-1 with TRBJ2-5; D is possibly TRBD2 (5 bases). V lost 1 base, J lost 2 bases, and 11 bases lay in between. CDR3 length: 15 amino acids. Germline-derived CDR1 and CDR2 are LGHDT and YNNKEL (reference sequence). CDR3 protein: CASSQAGFPQETQYF. CDR3 DNA: TGTGCCAGCAGCCAAGCGGGATTCCCTCAAGAGACCCAGTACTTC.

This clonotype was picked up a small number of times. J is TRBJ1-1 and V is TRBV10-3; 7 bases agree with TRBD1. Germline values: CDR1 ENHRY, CDR2 SYGVKD. The trim removed 6 bases at V and 2 bases at J, leaving 6 bases unmatched. CDR3 size: 14 residues. CDR3 coding DNA: TGTGCCATCAGCAGGACAGGAGGAAACACTGAAGCTTTCTTT. Translation gives CAISRTGGNTEAFF.

Concerning this clonotype: Relative to the germline gene, one junction end is altered; a read error may explain this. The gene calls are TRBV6-6 and TRBJ1-6; D gene uncertain. The CDR3 has 16 residues. The germline CDR1 and CDR2 sequences are MNHNY and SVGAGI (reference sequence). The CDR3 region has the DNA TGTGCCATCAAGCGAACAGAGTTACTCTATAACTCACCCCTCCACTTT. Protein product: CAIKRTELLYNSPLHF.

The chain joins TRBV15 to TRBJ2-7, with 13 bases aligning to TRBD2. This CDR3 spans 16 amino acids. Germline-derived CDR1 and CDR2 are LNHNV and YYDKDF (reference sequence). The trim removed 2 bases at V and 3 bases at J, leaving 4 bases unmatched. CDR3 DNA sequence: TGTGCCACCAGCAGAATGGGGACTAGCGGGATCTACGAGCAGTACTTC. Protein sequence: CATSRMGTSGIYEQYF.

This sequence joins TRBV20-1 and TRBJ1-4; the match to TRBD1 covers 11 bases. Looked up from germline, CDR1 is DFQATT and CDR2 is SNEGSKA (reference sequence). There are 18 residues in the CDR3. The V segment lost 6 bases and the J segment 0 bases; nucleotides outside the gene matches: 12. CDR3 protein: CSAEGTGGFPATNEKLFF. CDR3 in DNA: TGCAGTGCAGAGGGGACAGGGGGGTTTCCCGCAACTAATGAAAAACTGTTTTTT.

Ten or more counts support this clonotype. V gene TRBV5-1 combines with J gene TRBJ2-1, with D unresolved. V lost 0 bases and J 2 bases, leaving 12 bases between the germline ends. The CDR3 covers 16 residues. CDR1 is SGHRS, CDR2 YFSETQ, per germline. The DNA for the CDR3 is TGCGCCAGCAGCTTGGTCGGGCCCAGTCCCTACAATGAGCAGTTCTTC. It yields the protein CASSLVGPSPYNEQFF.

This clonotype was counted ten times or more. The rearrangement links TRBV5-1 to TRBJ2-1; 9 nucleotides match TRBD2. The CDR3 sequence is 17 residues long. The V gene end was trimmed by 0 bases and the J gene end by 2 bases; junction bases not matched to a gene: 6. Germline CDR1 is SGHRS and CDR2 is YFSETQ. CDR3 amino acids: CASSLVPGLATYNEQFF. CDR3 coding DNA: TGCGCCAGCAGCTTGGTGCCGGGACTAGCTACCTACAATGAGCAGTTCTTC.